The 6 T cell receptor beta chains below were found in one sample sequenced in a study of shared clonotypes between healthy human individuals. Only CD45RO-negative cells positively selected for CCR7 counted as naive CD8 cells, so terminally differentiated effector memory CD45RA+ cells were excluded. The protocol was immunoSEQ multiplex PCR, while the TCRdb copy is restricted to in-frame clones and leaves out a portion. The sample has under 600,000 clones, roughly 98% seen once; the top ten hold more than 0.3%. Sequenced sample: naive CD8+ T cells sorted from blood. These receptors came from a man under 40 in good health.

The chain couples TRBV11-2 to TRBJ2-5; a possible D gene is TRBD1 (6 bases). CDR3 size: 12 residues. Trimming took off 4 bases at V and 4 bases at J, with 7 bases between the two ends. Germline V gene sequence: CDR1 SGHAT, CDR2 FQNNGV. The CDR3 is CASSSRGETQYF. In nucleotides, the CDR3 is TGTGCCAGCAGCTCCAGGGGAGAGACCCAGTACTTC.

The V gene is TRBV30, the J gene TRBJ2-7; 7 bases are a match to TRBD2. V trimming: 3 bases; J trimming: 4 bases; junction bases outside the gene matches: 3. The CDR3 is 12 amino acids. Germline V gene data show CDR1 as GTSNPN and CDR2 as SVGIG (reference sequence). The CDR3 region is CAWSTSAYEQYF. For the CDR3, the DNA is TGTGCCTGGAGCACTAGCGCTTACGAGCAGTACTTC.

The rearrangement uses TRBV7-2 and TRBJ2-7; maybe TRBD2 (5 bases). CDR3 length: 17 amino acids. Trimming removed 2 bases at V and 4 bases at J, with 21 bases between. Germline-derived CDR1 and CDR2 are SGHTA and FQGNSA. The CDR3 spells CASSLPRTHQVLYEQYF. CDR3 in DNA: TGTGCCAGCAGCTTACCCAGGACTCATCAGGTTTTGTACGAGCAGTACTTC.

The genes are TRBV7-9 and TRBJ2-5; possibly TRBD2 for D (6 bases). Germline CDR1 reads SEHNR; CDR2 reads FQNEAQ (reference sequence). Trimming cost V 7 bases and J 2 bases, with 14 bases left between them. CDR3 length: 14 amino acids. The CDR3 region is CASTFSGGQETQYF. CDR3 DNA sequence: TGTGCCAGCACCTTCTCTGGGGGGCAAGAGACCCAGTACTTC.

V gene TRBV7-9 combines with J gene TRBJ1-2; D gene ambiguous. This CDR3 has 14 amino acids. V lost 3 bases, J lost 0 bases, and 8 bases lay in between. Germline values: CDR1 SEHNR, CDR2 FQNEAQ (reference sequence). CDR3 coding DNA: TGTGCCAGCAGCTTGTTCGGGACTAACTATGGCTACACCTTC. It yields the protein CASSLFGTNYGYTF.

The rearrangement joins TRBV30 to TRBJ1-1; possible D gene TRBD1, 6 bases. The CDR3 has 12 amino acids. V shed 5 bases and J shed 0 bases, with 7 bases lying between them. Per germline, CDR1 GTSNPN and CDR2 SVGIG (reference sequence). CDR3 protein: CAWGQMNTEAFF. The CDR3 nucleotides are TGTGCCTGGGGACAGATGAACACTGAAGCTTTCTTT.